Detailed here is one T cell receptor (beta chain). These data are taken from a study of cytomegalovirus exposure and HLA in healthy donors. Primers: 60 Vbeta forward and 13 Jbeta reverse. Method: immunoSEQ multiplex PCR; TCRdb's copy keeps in-frame clones and lacks some. The table includes more than 50,000 clones, around 72% detected once. The CDR3 extends over 15 amino acids. Germline CDR1 reads LNHNV; CDR2 reads YYDKDF (reference sequence). Trimming took 1 base from V and 8 from J, leaving 17 bases between them. The sequence was collected from a woman aged 50 to 60 in good health and CMV-seropositive. The rearrangement uses TRBV15 and TRBJ1-2; the D gene is possibly TRBD1 (6 bases). Sample: PBMCs. Here the CDR3 reads CATSRVIQGLEGYTF. The DNA of the CDR3 is TGTGCCACCAGCAGAGTCATTCAGGGGCTCGAAGGCTACACCTTC.